A selection of T cell receptor beta chains follows, all from one sample in a study of T cell responses to AZD1222 COVID-19 vaccine. Here immunoSEQ multiplex PCR was the method, and the copy in TCRdb shows in-frame clones only, minus some. This sample has 100,000 to 120,000 clones, with 88% found just once. The sample consisted of peripheral blood, taken on day 0 of AZD1222 vaccination. The receptors shown here come from an adult in good health. Both conserved end residues are part of each CDR3. The D gene is left open where the match is weak.

>-|TRBV12-3/TRBV12-4|TRBJ2-7
CASRKETYEQYF
TGTGCCAGCAGGAAGGAGACCTACGAGCAGTACTTC
>TRBD1|TRBV27|TRBJ1-2
CASSPIPGQTTNYGYTF
TGTGCCAGCAGTCCGATTCCGGGACAGACTACTAACTATGGCTACACCTTC
>-|TRBV2|TRBJ1-1
CASSETGASTEAFF
TGTGCCAGCAGTGAAACCGGGGCGAGCACTGAAGCTTTCTTT
>TRBD2|TRBV7-2|TRBJ2-7
CASSSLAGFTYEQYF
TGTGCCAGCAGCTCGCTAGCGGGCTTCACCTACGAGCAGTACTTC
>-|TRBV2|TRBJ1-4
CASRARQNDNEKLFF
TGTGCCAGCAGAGCCCGACAGAACGATAATGAAAAACTGTTTTTT
>-|TRBV19|TRBJ1-5
CASSMRGGSNQPQHF
TGTGCCAGTAGTATGAGAGGGGGGAGCAATCAGCCCCAGCATTTT
>TRBD1|TRBV6-5|TRBJ2-1
CASRRDRGYNEQFF
TGTGCCAGCCGAAGGGACAGGGGCTACAATGAGCAGTTCTTC
>-|TRBV5-1|TRBJ1-3
CASSLSGTGNTIYF
TGCGCCAGCAGCTTGTCAGGGACTGGAAACACCATATATTTT
>-|TRBV24-1|TRBJ2-5
CATSVRGQETQYF
TGTGCCACCAGTGTCAGGGGTCAAGAGACCCAGTACTTC
>-|TRBV27|TRBJ2-7
CASSLVADSYEQYF
TGTGCCAGCAGTTTAGTGGCTGACTCCTACGAGCAGTACTTC
>TRBD1|TRBV5-1|TRBJ2-1
CASSPLGQGGQFF
TGCGCCAGCAGCCCCCTTGGACAGGGAGGGCAGTTCTTC